The clone carrying this T cell receptor beta chain came up once. What it binds is not known. The sample originates from a study of cytomegalovirus exposure and HLA in healthy donors. General study findings and limits: Some V segments, TRBV6-2 and TRBV6-3 among them, were indistinguishable and were therefore excluded. Earlier analysis found most TCR beta V segments productive about 87% or about 30% of the time.

CDR3 length: 15 residues. The V and J ends lost 6 bases and 0 bases respectively, with 13 bases between them. Germline V gene lookup returns CDR1 SGHDN and CDR2 FVKESK. Whereas donors were nominally healthy upon sampling, unrecorded immune exposures were probable. The PCR made use of 60 Vbeta and 13 Jbeta primers. The protocol was immunoSEQ multiplex PCR, while the TCRdb copy is restricted to in-frame clones and leaves out a portion. The sample yields about 130,000 clones, less than 80% seen once. This clonotype was obtained from a man aged 40-50 years in good health and CMV-seropositive. J is TRBJ2-3 and V is TRBV14; no clear D gene. The material sequenced was PBMCs. The CDR3 loop is CASRRTGASTDTQYF. CDR3 nucleotide sequence: TGTGCCAGCAGGAGAACTGGTGCTAGCACAGATACGCAGTATTTT.